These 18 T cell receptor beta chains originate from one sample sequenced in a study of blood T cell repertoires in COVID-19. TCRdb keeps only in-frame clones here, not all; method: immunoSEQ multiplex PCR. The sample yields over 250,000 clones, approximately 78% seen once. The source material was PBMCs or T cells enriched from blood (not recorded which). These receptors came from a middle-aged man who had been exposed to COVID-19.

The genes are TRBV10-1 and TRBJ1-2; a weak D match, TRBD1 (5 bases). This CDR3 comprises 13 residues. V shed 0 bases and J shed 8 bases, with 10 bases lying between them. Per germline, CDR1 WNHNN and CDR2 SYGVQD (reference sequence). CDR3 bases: TGCGCCAGCAGTGAGTCAAGGGGAGGCGGCTACACCTTC. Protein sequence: CASSESRGGGYTF.

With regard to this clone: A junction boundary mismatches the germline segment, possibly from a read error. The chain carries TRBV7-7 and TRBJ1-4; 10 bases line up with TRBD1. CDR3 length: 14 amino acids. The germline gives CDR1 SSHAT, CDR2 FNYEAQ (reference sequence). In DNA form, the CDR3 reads TGTGCTAGCAGTATGACAGGGGGCCATGAAAAACTGTTTTTT. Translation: CASSMTGGHEKLFF.

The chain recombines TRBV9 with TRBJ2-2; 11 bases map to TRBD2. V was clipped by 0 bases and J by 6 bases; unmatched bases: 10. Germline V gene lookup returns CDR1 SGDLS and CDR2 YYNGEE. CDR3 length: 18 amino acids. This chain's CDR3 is CASSVGPSGRSESGELFF. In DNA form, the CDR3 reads TGTGCCAGCAGCGTAGGCCCTAGCGGGAGGTCTGAGTCCGGGGAGCTGTTTTTT.

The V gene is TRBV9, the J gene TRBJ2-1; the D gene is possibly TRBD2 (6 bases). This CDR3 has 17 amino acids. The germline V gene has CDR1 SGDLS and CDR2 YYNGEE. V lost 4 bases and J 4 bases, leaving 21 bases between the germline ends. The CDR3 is CASSPRSSGSGYNEQFF. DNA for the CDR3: TGTGCCAGCAGCCCCAGGTCTTCCGGGAGTGGTTACAATGAGCAGTTCTTC.

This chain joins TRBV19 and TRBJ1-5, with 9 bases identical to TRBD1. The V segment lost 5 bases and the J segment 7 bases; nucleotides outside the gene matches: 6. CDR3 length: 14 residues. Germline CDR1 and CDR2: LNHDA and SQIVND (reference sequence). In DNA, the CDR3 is TGTGCCAGTAGTCCCCACAGGGGGCTCCAGCCCCAGCATTTT. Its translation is CASSPHRGLQPQHF.

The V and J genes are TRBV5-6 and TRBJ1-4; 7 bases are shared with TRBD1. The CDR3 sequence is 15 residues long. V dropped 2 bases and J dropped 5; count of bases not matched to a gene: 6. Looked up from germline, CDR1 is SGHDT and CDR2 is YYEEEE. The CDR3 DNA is TGTGCCAGCAGCTTAACTACGGGACAGAATGAAAAACTGTTTTTT. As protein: CASSLTTGQNEKLFF.

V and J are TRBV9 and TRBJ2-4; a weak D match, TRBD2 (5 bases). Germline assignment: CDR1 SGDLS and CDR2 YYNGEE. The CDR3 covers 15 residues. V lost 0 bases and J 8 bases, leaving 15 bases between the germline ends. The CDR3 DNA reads TGTGCCAGCAGCGTAGAGGGTGAGGGTTCGGACATTCAGTACTTC. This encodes CASSVEGEGSDIQYF.

CDR3 nucleotide sequence: TGTGCCGGATCAACAGGAGAGGATCAGCCCCAGCATTTT. Translating gives CAGSTGEDQPQHF. The chain combines TRBV19 with TRBJ1-5; possible D gene TRBD1, 5 bases. The CDR3 sequence is 13 residues long. Germline lookup yields CDR1 LNHDA and CDR2 SQIVND (reference sequence). Trimming removed 11 bases at V and 5 bases at J, with 16 bases between. Looking up the rest from reference TRBV19 and TRBJ1-5 gives the full variable domain: DGGITQSPKYLFRKEGQNVTLSCEQNLNHDAMYWYRQDPGQGLRLIYYSQIVNDFQKGDIAEGYSVSREKKESFPLTVTSAQKNPTAFYLCAGSTGEDQPQHFGDGTRLSIL.

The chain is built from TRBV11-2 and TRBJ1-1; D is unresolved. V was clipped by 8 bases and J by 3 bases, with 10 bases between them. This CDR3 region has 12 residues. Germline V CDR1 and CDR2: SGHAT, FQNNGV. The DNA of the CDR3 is TGTGCCAGCGGGCCCTGGGACACTGAAGCTTTCTTT. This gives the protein CASGPWDTEAFF.

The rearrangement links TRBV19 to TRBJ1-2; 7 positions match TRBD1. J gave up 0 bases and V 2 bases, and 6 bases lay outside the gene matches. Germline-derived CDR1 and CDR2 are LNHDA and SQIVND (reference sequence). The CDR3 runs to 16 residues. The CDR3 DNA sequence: TGTGCCAGTAGTATATTGACAGGGACCACTAACTATGGCTACACCTTC. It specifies CASSILTGTTNYGYTF.

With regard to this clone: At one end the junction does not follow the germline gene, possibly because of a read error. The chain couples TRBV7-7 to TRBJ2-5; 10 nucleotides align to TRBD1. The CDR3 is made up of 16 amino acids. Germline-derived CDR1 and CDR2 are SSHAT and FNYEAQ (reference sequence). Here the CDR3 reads CASSLYRTGGPETQYF. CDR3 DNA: TGTGCTAGCAGCTTATACCGGACAGGGGGGCCGGAGACCCAGTACTTC.

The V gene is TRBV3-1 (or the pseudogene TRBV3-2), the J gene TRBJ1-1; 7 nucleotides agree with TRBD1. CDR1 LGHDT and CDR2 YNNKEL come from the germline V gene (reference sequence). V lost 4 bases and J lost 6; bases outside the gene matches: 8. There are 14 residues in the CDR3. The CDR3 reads CASSRSAGTAEAFF. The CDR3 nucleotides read TGTGCCAGCAGCCGTAGCGCCGGGACAGCTGAAGCTTTCTTT.

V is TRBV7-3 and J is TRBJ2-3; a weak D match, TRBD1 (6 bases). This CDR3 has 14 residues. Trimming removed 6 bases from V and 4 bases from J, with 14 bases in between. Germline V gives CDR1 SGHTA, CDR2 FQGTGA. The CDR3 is CASRFRGTSDTQYF. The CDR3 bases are TGTGCCAGCAGGTTTAGGGGGACCTCAGATACGCAGTATTTT.

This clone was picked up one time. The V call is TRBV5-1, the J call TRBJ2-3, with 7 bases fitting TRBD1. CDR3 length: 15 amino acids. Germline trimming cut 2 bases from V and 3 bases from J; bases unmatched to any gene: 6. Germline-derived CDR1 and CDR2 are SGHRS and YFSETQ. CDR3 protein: CASSFPNRGTDTQYF. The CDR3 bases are TGCGCCAGCAGCTTTCCTAACAGGGGAACAGATACGCAGTATTTT.

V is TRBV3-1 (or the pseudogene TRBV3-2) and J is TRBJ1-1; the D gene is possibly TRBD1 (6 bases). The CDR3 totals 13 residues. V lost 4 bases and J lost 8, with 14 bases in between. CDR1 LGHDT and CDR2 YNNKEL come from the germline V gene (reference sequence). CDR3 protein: CASSPPLTGEAFF. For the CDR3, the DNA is TGTGCCAGCAGCCCCCCGTTGACAGGAGAAGCTTTCTTT.

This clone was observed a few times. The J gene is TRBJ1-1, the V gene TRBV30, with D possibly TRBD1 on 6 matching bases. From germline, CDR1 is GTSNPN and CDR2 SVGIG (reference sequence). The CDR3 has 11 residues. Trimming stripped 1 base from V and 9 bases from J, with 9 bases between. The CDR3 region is CAWSGGRQAFF. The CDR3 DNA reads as TGTGCCTGGAGTGGGGGGCGTCAAGCTTTCTTT.

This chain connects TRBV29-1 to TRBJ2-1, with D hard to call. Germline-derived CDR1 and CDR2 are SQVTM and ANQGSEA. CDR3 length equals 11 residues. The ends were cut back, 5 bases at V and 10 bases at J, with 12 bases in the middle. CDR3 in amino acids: CSVNILNEQFF. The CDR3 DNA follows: TGCAGCGTTAACATTTTAAACGAGCAGTTCTTC.

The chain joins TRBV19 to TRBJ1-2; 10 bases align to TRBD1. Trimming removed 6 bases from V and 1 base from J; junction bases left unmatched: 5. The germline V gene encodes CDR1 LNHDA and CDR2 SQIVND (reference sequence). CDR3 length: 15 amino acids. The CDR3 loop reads CASSWTGGINYGYTF. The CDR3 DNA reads TGTGCCAGTAGCTGGACAGGGGGTATTAACTATGGCTACACCTTC.